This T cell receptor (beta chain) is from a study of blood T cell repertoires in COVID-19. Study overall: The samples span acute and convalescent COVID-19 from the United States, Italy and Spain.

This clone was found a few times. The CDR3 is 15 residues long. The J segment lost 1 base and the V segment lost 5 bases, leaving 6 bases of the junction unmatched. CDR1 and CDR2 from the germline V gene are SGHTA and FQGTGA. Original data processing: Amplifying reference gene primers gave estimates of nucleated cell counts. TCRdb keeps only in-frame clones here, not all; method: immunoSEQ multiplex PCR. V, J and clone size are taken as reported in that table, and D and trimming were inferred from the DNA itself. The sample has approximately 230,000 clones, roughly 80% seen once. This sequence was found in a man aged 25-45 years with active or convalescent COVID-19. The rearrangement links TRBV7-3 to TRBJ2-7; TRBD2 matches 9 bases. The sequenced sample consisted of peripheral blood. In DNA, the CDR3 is TGTGCCAGCAGCGAAACTAGCGGGCAATCCTACGAGCAGTACTTC. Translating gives CASSETSGQSYEQYF.